The rows below give T cell receptor beta chains drawn from one sample of a study of graft-versus-host responses after intestinal transplantation. Profiling relied on immunoSEQ multiplex PCR, and the TCRdb table lists in-frame clones only, not all of them. The sample has 80,000 to 95,000 clones, 85% to 95% seen once; the top ten hold roughly 2%. What these receptors recognize is not known. Sequences were derived from unstimulated CD8+ T cells sorted from spleen or lymph node cells, sampled before intestinal transplant. The receptors here all came from a human donor who received an intestinal transplant. The CDR3 runs from the conserved cysteine through the conserved F or W. Fields, in order: D gene, clone size, J gene, V gene, CDR3 protein, CDR3 DNA. D genes are given only for firm matches. Size is omitted from some rows. Given values are once, few, many or a class for expanded clones.

. | . | TRBJ2-7 | TRBV5-8 | CASSSSREQYF | TGTGCCAGCAGCTCCTCGCGGGAGCAGTACTTC
TRBD1 | . | TRBJ2-7 | TRBV18 | CASTRDSTYEQYF | TGTGCCAGCACGAGGGACAGCACCTACGAGCAGTACTTC
TRBD1 | . | TRBJ1-2 | TRBV6-6 | CASSYNRGDYGYTF | TGTGCCAGCAGTTACAACAGGGGAGACTATGGCTACACCTTC
TRBD2 | . | TRBJ2-2 | TRBV2 | CASSPTRLAGVGELFF | TGTGCCAGCAGCCCCACACGTCTAGCGGGGGTGGGGGAGCTGTTTTTT
TRBD1 | once | TRBJ1-1 | TRBV7-9 | CASKDGTAQAFF | TGTGCCAGCAAGGACGGGACAGCCCAAGCTTTCTTT
TRBD1 | . | TRBJ1-2 | TRBV30 | CAWSGTGEHGYTF | TGTGCCTGGAGTGGGACAGGGGAACATGGCTACACCTTC
. | . | TRBJ2-7 | TRBV5-6 | CASSLNAGITYEQYF | TGTGCCAGCAGCCTTAACGCGGGGATTACCTACGAGCAGTACTTC
. | few | TRBJ2-2 | TRBV4-3 | CASSQGSHAGELFF | TGCGCCAGCAGCCAGGGTAGCCACGCCGGGGAGCTGTTTTTT
TRBD1 | . | TRBJ2-3 | TRBV30 | CAWSAPGQGPGDTQYF | TGTGCCTGGAGTGCCCCGGGACAGGGGCCGGGAGATACGCAGTATTTT
. | . | TRBJ1-1 | TRBV7-9 | CASSVGTSEAFF | TGTGCCAGCAGCGTCGGGACATCCGAAGCTTTCTTT
TRBD2 | . | TRBJ2-5 | TRBV29-1 | CSVESRLAGGRETQYF | TGCAGCGTTGAATCCCGACTAGCGGGGGGCAGGGAGACCCAGTACTTC
. | . | TRBJ1-5 | TRBV27 | CASSGASSNQPQHF | TGTGCCAGCAGTGGGGCATCTAGCAATCAGCCCCAGCATTTT
TRBD1 | . | TRBJ1-2 | TRBV5-4 | CASSFPGQGNYGYTF | TGTGCCAGCAGCTTCCCGGGACAGGGGAACTATGGCTACACCTTC
TRBD1 | . | TRBJ1-2 | TRBV5-1 | CASSLEGRGDGYTF | TGCGCCAGCAGCTTGGAGGGCAGGGGGGACGGCTACACCTTC
TRBD2 | . | TRBJ2-3 | TRBV5-4 | CASSPDSGGADTQYF | TGTGCCAGCAGCCCCGACAGCGGGGGGGCGGATACGCAGTATTTT
. | few | TRBJ1-1 | TRBV2 | CATFRDLNTEAFF | TGTGCCACCTTTCGAGATTTGAACACTGAAGCTTTCTTT
TRBD1 | . | TRBJ2-1 | TRBV19 | CASSARAGQEIKGQFF | TGTGCCAGTAGTGCTCGGGCGGGACAGGAGATCAAAGGGCAGTTCTTC
. | . | TRBJ2-7 | TRBV12-5 | CASGPAPREQYF | TGTGCTAGTGGTCCCGCCCCCCGGGAGCAGTACTTC
TRBD1 | once | TRBJ1-1 | TRBV18 | CASSHVLRQGTGTEAFF | TGTGCCAGCTCACACGTCCTCAGACAGGGGACGGGCACTGAAGCTTTCTTT
. | . | TRBJ2-7 | TRBV9 | CASSVDEGSYEQYF | TGTGCCAGCAGCGTAGATGAGGGCTCCTACGAGCAGTACTTC
TRBD1 | . | TRBJ2-7 | TRBV19 | CASSIAQGVNEQYF | TGTGCCAGTAGTATAGCCCAGGGGGTCAACGAGCAGTACTTC
. | few | TRBJ1-1 | TRBV10-3 | CAISSPGTKAFF | TGTGCCATCAGTTCCCCCGGGACAAAAGCTTTCTTT
. | . | TRBJ2-3 | TRBV21-1 | CAINNRDRSADTQYF | TGTGCCATCAATAACCGGGACAGGTCCGCAGATACGCAGTATTTT
TRBD1 | few | TRBJ2-1 | TRBV2 | CASSGGGGQGIDEQFF | TGTGCCAGCAGTGGAGGTGGAGGACAGGGGATCGATGAGCAGTTCTTC
TRBD1 | . | TRBJ1-6 | TRBV9 | CASSGRDRSDSPLHF | TGTGCCAGCAGCGGCCGGGACAGGAGTGACTCACCCCTCCACTTT
TRBD2 | . | TRBJ2-1 | TRBV19 | CASSMGRRGEGSNEQFF | TGTGCCAGTAGTATGGGAAGGCGCGGGGAGGGGTCCAATGAGCAGTTCTTC
. | . | TRBJ1-1 | TRBV7-2 | CASSLVLPNTEAFF | TGTGCCAGCAGCTTAGTTCTCCCGAACACTGAAGCTTTCTTT
TRBD2 | . | TRBJ2-3 | TRBV9 | CASSVQGLAPDTQYF | TGTGCCAGCAGCGTCCAGGGACTAGCTCCAGATACGCAGTATTTT
TRBD2 | . | TRBJ2-1 | TRBV11-3 | CASSGGDSSYNEQFF | TGTGCCAGCAGTGGGGGGGATAGCTCCTACAATGAGCAGTTCTTC
TRBD1 | . | TRBJ1-2 | TRBV4-1 | CASSQGTGAGSNYGYTF | TGCGCCAGCAGCCAAGGGACAGGGGCCGGAAGTAACTATGGCTACACCTTC
TRBD1 | . | TRBJ1-6 | TRBV19 | CASSLDRGQSPLHF | TGTGCCAGTAGTCTGGACAGGGGGCAATCACCCCTCCACTTT
. | . | TRBJ1-4 | TRBV5-5 | CASGGVTNEKLFF | TGTGCCAGCGGCGGAGTAACTAATGAAAAACTGTTTTTT
TRBD2 | . | TRBJ2-1 | TRBV4-3 | CASSRGLAGGPGDEQFF | TGCGCCAGCAGCCGCGGACTAGCGGGGGGGCCTGGGGACGAGCAGTTCTTC
TRBD1 | once | TRBJ2-7 | TRBV10-3 | CAISELGTGRGTYEQYF | TGTGCCATCAGTGAGTTAGGGACAGGGCGGGGAACCTACGAGCAGTACTTC
TRBD1 | . | TRBJ1-2 | TRBV12-5 | CASGLNPGGLGGYTF | TGTGCTAGTGGCTTGAACCCAGGGGGCTTGGGTGGCTACACCTTC